These 25 T cell receptor beta chains came from one sample sequenced in a study of control samples from healthy donors and cancer patients. Sequencing used immunoSEQ multiplex PCR; TCRdb keeps in-frame clones, though not all of them. The sample consists of 60,000 to 95,000 clones, roughly nine tenths of them appearing once. Input material: PBMCs. These receptors were obtained from a woman in her forties or fifties with colorectal cancer.

V gene TRBV7-2 combines with J gene TRBJ2-2; no reliable D call. The V end lost 4 bases, the J end lost 8 bases, and 17 bases lay between the germline ends. CDR3 length: 15 residues. Germline loops: CDR1 SGHTA, CDR2 FQGNSA. The CDR3 DNA follows: TGTGCCAGCAGCTCAAATTTCCATAAGTCGGGGGAGCTGTTTTTT. Translation gives CASSSNFHKSGELFF.

Concerning this clone: Other DNA variants within this sample encode the same CDR3. The J gene is TRBJ2-6, the V gene TRBV4-3, with D possibly TRBD2 on 5 matching bases. Trimming took off 0 bases at V and 0 bases at J, with 6 bases between the two ends. Germline V CDR1 and CDR2: LGHNA, YSLEER. The CDR3 length is 16 residues. CDR3 region: CASSQEAGSGANVLTF. Written as DNA, the CDR3 is TGCGCCAGCAGCCAAGAGGCGGGCTCTGGGGCCAACGTCCTGACTTTC.

The chain carries TRBV19 and TRBJ2-2; a weak D match, TRBD1 (5 bases). The CDR3 is 15 amino acids. Trimming left V 3 bases short and J 1 base short, with 9 bases between. Per germline, CDR1 LNHDA and CDR2 SQIVND (reference sequence). The DNA of the CDR3 is TGTGCCAGTAGTATTTGGGGCATGAACACCGGGGAGCTGTTTTTT. Protein: CASSIWGMNTGELFF.

Only one count was recorded for this clone. The rearrangement uses TRBV23-1 and TRBJ1-4, with 11 bases fitting TRBD1. TRBV23-1 is filed as an ORF, its function uncertain. The V segment lost 2 bases and the J segment 7 bases; nucleotides outside the gene matches: 6. The length of the CDR3 is 16 residues. The CDR3: CASSQPRTGGTEKLFF. The CDR3 nucleotides are TGCGCCAGCAGTCAACCAAGGACAGGGGGCACTGAAAAACTGTTTTTT.

This sequence joins TRBV15 and TRBJ2-7; maybe TRBD1 (5 bases). This CDR3 region has 15 residues. The V end lost 3 bases, the J end lost 1 base, and 13 bases lay between the germline ends. CDR1 and CDR2 (germline): LNHNV, YYDKDF (reference sequence). CDR3 residues: CATSSTGTLSYEQYV. DNA of the CDR3: TGTGCCACCAGCAGTACAGGAACCCTTTCCTACGAGCAGTACGTC.

This clone was found once. The chain is built from TRBV19 and TRBJ1-5, with 7 bases matching TRBD1. Per germline, CDR1 LNHDA and CDR2 SQIVND (reference sequence). CDR3 size: 15 residues. V lost 7 bases, J lost 6 bases, and 12 bases stayed unmatched. CDR3 protein: CASNAHRGGSQPQHF. In nucleotides, the CDR3 is TGTGCCAGTAACGCACACAGGGGTGGTAGTCAGCCCCAGCATTTT.

V usage is TRBV3-1 (or the pseudogene TRBV3-2) and J usage is TRBJ2-4; 7 bases align to TRBD1. Germline V gives CDR1 LGHDT, CDR2 YNNKEL (reference sequence). The CDR3 is made up of 13 amino acids. V lost 8 bases, J lost 7 bases, and 8 bases stayed unmatched. The CDR3 here is CASQRQGRNIQYF. The CDR3 nucleotides are TGTGCCAGCCAAAGACAGGGACGGAACATTCAGTACTTC.

The chain recombines TRBV4-3 with TRBJ1-6; no definite D call. The germline V gene encodes CDR1 LGHNA and CDR2 YSLEER. CDR3 length equals 15 residues. V shed 0 bases and J shed 7 bases, with 10 bases lying between them. CDR3 sequence: CASSQDRLRNSPLHF. Here the CDR3 DNA reads TGCGCCAGCAGCCAAGATCGACTGAGAAATTCACCCCTCCACTTT.

The CDR3 loop is CASSSVGGNTEAFF. CDR3 nucleotides: TGTGCCAGCAGCAGTGTTGGGGGAAACACTGAAGCTTTCTTT. The rearrangement links TRBV9 to TRBJ1-1; D may be TRBD1 (5 bases). Germline V CDR1 and CDR2: SGDLS, YYNGEE. V was trimmed by 4 bases and J by 2 bases, leaving 12 bases between them. The CDR3 covers 14 residues.

This chain joins TRBV3-1 (or the pseudogene TRBV3-2) and TRBJ1-1; 7 bases fit TRBD1. The CDR3 sequence is 14 residues long. Germline V gives CDR1 LGHDT, CDR2 YNNKEL (reference sequence). V lost 4 bases to trimming and J lost 1 base; unmatched junction nucleotides: 3. DNA of the CDR3: TGTGCCAGCAGCCCGAGACAGGGGAACACTGAAGCTTTCTTT. It yields the protein CASSPRQGNTEAFF.

The V and J genes are TRBV9 and TRBJ1-3; maybe TRBD1 (5 bases). Germline CDR1 SGDLS, CDR2 YYNGEE. The CDR3 contains 15 residues. With 2 bases removed from V and 3 bases from J, the gap between germline ends came to 12 bases. CDR3: CASSVNVGDGNTIYF. The CDR3 bases are TGTGCCAGCAGCGTCAATGTAGGGGATGGAAACACCATATATTTT.

The chain couples TRBV5-1 to TRBJ1-6; D gene ambiguous. The CDR3 consists of 14 residues. Trimming stripped 1 base from V and 6 bases from J, with 8 bases between. The germline CDR1 and CDR2 sequences are SGHRS and YFSETQ. The CDR3 reads CASSLQTANSPLHF. DNA of the CDR3: TGCGCCAGCAGCTTGCAGACGGCTAATTCACCCCTCCACTTT. The full variable domain, in which reference TRBV5-1 and TRBJ1-6 provide the parts outside the CDR3, is KAGVTQTPRYLIKTRGQQVTLSCSPISGHRSVSWYQQTPGQGLQFLFEYFSETQRNKGNFPGRFSGRQFSNSRSEMNVSTLELGDSALYLCASSLQTANSPLHFGNGTRLTVT.

The count of this clone is one. V usage is TRBV19 and J usage is TRBJ2-3; D unresolved. Per germline, CDR1 LNHDA and CDR2 SQIVND (reference sequence). The CDR3 is 15 residues long. V lost 5 bases, J lost 5 bases, and 17 bases lay in between. The CDR3 region has the DNA TGTGCCAGTAGTCCCAAATCCAATACTCGAGATACGCAGTATTTT. Its protein is CASSPKSNTRDTQYF.

V usage is TRBV7-2 and J usage is TRBJ1-1; D call uncertain. CDR1 and CDR2 (germline): SGHTA, FQGNSA. Trimming removed 0 bases at V and 3 bases at J, with 11 bases between. CDR3 length: 15 residues. The CDR3 spells CASSLAEGGYTEAFF. In nucleotides, the CDR3 is TGTGCCAGCAGCTTAGCCGAGGGTGGGTACACTGAAGCTTTCTTT.

V usage is TRBV21-1 and J usage is TRBJ2-3; the table's TRBD1 call for D was not verified on the DNA. TRBV21-1 is given as a pseudogene. There are 14 residues in the CDR3. The CDR3 sequence: CAGQQGCSTDTQYF. The CDR3 DNA reads TGTGCCGGACAACAGGGTTGTAGCACAGATACGCAGTATTTT.

This clone was observed a single time. The chain links TRBV3-1 (or the pseudogene TRBV3-2) to TRBJ1-1, with 10 bases that match TRBD1. The germline CDR1 and CDR2 sequences are LGHDT and YNNKEL (reference sequence). The length of the CDR3 is 17 residues. Losses at the gene ends were 2 bases for V and 1 base for J; bases not matched to a gene: 7. DNA of the CDR3: TGTGCCAGCAGCCAAACGACAGGGGGCTTCGCGAACACTGAAGCTTTCTTT. Translated: CASSQTTGGFANTEAFF.

This chain connects TRBV30 to TRBJ1-6, with no clear D. This CDR3 has 12 amino acids. Germline V gene data show CDR1 as GTSNPN and CDR2 as SVGIG (reference sequence). V was cut by 1 base and J by 6 bases, with 4 bases left in between. CDR3 sequence: CAWSDPNSPLHF. CDR3 nucleotide sequence: TGTGCCTGGAGTGATCCTAATTCACCCCTCCACTTT.

The chain combines TRBV5-1 with TRBJ1-5; maybe TRBD1 (6 bases). Germline values: CDR1 SGHRS, CDR2 YFSETQ. This CDR3 contains 14 residues. V lost 4 bases and J 1 base, leaving 9 bases between the germline ends. CDR3 in amino acids: CASSEGQSNQPQHF. The CDR3 DNA is TGCGCCAGCAGCGAAGGACAGAGCAATCAGCCCCAGCATTTT. Filled out from reference TRBV5-1 and TRBJ1-5, the complete variable domain reads KAGVTQTPRYLIKTRGQQVTLSCSPISGHRSVSWYQQTPGQGLQFLFEYFSETQRNKGNFPGRFSGRQFSNSRSEMNVSTLELGDSALYLCASSEGQSNQPQHFGDGTRLSIL.

The chain joins TRBV30 to TRBJ2-5; 7 bases align to TRBD1. Germline V gene sequence: CDR1 GTSNPN, CDR2 SVGIG (reference sequence). Trimming cost V 1 base and J 0 bases; bases outside gene matches: 11. The CDR3 extends over 17 amino acids. Here the CDR3 reads CAWSDGIRQGYQETQYF. The CDR3 DNA follows: TGTGCCTGGAGTGATGGGATAAGACAGGGCTACCAAGAGACCCAGTACTTC.

The J gene is TRBJ2-3, the V gene TRBV5-1, with a weak D call TRBD1 (7 bases). This CDR3 comprises 16 residues. Germline V gene lookup returns CDR1 SGHRS and CDR2 YFSETQ. V was cut by 4 bases and J by 3 bases, with 18 bases left in between. Here the CDR3 reads CASSLDAQGRTDTQYF. For the CDR3, the DNA is TGCGCCAGCAGCCTGGACGCACAGGGGAGGACAGATACGCAGTATTTT.

There are a few counts of this clone. The chain has TRBV7-8 and TRBJ1-5; D is uncertain. CDR1 is SGHVS and CDR2 is FQNEAQ in the germline V gene. V dropped 2 bases and J dropped 4 bases, with 9 bases sitting between them. CDR3 length: 14 residues. This CDR3 reads CASSLLAENQPQHF. The CDR3 DNA follows: TGTGCCAGCAGCTTATTAGCAGAAAATCAGCCCCAGCATTTT.

The chain uses TRBV6-2 or TRBV6-3 and TRBJ1-6; 10 bases match TRBD1. The germline V gene encodes CDR1 MNHEY and CDR2 SVGEGT. V was pared by 6 bases and J by 13 bases, with 12 bases of the junction left unmatched. The CDR3 spans 15 residues. The DNA of the CDR3 is TGTGCCAGCAGCGGCGGACAGGGGGTAATTTCCCCCCTCCACTTT. Translating it yields CASSGGQGVISPLHF.

The V call is TRBV6-5, the J call TRBJ2-1, with D perhaps matching TRBD1 or TRBD2 (5 bases each). This CDR3 contains 13 residues. Trimming stripped 2 bases from V and 6 bases from J, with 8 bases between. Germline V lookup: CDR1 MNHEY, CDR2 SVGAGI. The CDR3 spells CASSYGGRNEQFF. The CDR3 nucleotides read TGTGCCAGCAGTTACGGGGGACGCAATGAGCAGTTCTTC.

This clone has just one count. The chain joins TRBV2 to TRBJ1-5; D is perhaps TRBD1 (6 bases). The CDR3 has 16 residues. V lost 8 bases and J 0 bases, leaving 17 bases between the germline ends. Germline V gene lookup returns CDR1 SNHLY and CDR2 FYNNEI. The DNA of the CDR3 is TGTGCCAGCCTCGCGACAGGTAGGAGTAGCAATCAGCCCCAGCATTTT. Amino acid sequence: CASLATGRSSNQPQHF.

The rearrangement links TRBV4-3 to TRBJ2-5; 7 nucleotides match TRBD2. J gave up 2 bases and V 2 bases, and 5 bases lay outside the gene matches. The CDR3 length is 15 residues. Germline CDR1 reads LGHNA; CDR2 reads YSLEER. The CDR3 DNA reads as TGCGCCAGCAGCCAATACCCCGGGAGGCAAGAGACCCAGTACTTC. This encodes CASSQYPGRQETQYF.